Sequencing of this T cell receptor (beta chain) was carried out in a study of blood T cell repertoires in COVID-19. Across the whole study: The study drew acute and convalescent COVID-19 samples from the United States, Italy and Spain. T cells, B-cell-depleted T cells, or PBMCs provided the cDNA or gDNA that served as material.

Participant-given clinical history determined each cohort assignment. Cohort 3 recovered donors had two negative PCRs, clearance, or symptom resolution. Clones were read by immunoSEQ multiplex PCR, and TCRdb kept only the in-frame ones, dropping some. The table records about 210,000 clones, about 90% of them present only once. Germline CDR1 LNHDA, CDR2 SQIVND (reference sequence). V lost 0 bases and J lost 1, with 10 bases in between. CDR3 length equals 16 residues. What was sequenced was PBMCs or T cells enriched from blood (not recorded which). This clonotype was sampled from a woman under 30 who had recovered from COVID-19. V is TRBV19 and J is TRBJ1-5, with D uncertain. This CDR3 is CASSIDLPGSNQPQHF. The CDR3 region has the DNA TGTGCCAGTAGTATAGATCTTCCAGGAAGCAATCAGCCCCAGCATTTT.